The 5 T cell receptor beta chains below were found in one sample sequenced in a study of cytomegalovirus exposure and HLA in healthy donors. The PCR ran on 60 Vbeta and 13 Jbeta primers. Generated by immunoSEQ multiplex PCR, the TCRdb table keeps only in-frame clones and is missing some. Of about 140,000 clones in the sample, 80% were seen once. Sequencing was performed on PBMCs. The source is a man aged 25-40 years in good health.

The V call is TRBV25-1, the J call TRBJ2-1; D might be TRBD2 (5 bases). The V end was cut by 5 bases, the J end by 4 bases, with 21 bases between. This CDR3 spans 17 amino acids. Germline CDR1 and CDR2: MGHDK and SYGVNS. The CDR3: CASSINRGLKLYNEQFF. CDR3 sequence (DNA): TGTGCCAGCAGTATTAATCGGGGTCTAAAACTATACAATGAGCAGTTCTTC.

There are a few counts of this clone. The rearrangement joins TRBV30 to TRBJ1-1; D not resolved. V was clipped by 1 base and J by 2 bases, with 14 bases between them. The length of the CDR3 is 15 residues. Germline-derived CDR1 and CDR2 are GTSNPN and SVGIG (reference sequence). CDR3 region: CAWSAAAGFNTEAFF. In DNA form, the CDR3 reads TGTGCCTGGAGTGCGGCAGCAGGTTTTAACACTGAAGCTTTCTTT. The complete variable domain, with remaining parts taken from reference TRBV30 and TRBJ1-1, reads SQTIHQWPATLVQPVGSPLSLECTVEGTSNPNLYWYRQAAGRGLQLLFYSVGIGQISSEVPQNLSASRPQDRQFILSSKKLLLSDSGFYLCAWSAAAGFNTEAFFGQGTRLTVV.

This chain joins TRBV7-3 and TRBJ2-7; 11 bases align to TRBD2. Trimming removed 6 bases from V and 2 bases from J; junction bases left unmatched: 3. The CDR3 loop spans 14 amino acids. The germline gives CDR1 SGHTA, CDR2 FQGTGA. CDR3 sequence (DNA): TGTGCCAGCAGAGTAGCGGGAGGGGCCTACGAGCAGTACTTC. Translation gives CASRVAGGAYEQYF.

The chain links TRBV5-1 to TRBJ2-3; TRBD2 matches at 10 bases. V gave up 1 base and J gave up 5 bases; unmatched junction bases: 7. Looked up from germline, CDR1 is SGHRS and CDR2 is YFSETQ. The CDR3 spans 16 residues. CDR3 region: CASSLRASGSLDTQYF. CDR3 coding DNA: TGCGCCAGCAGCTTGCGGGCTAGCGGGAGTTTAGATACGCAGTATTTT. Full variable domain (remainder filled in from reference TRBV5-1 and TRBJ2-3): KAGVTQTPRYLIKTRGQQVTLSCSPISGHRSVSWYQQTPGQGLQFLFEYFSETQRNKGNFPGRFSGRQFSNSRSEMNVSTLELGDSALYLCASSLRASGSLDTQYFGPGTRLTVL.

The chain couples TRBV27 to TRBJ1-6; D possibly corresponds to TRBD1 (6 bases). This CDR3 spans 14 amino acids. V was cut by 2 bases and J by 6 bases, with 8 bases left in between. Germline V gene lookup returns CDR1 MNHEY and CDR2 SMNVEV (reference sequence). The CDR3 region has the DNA TGTGCCAGCAGTTTAATAGGGGGTAATTCACCCCTCCACTTT. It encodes CASSLIGGNSPLHF.